This T cell receptor beta chain was captured in a study of blood T cell repertoires in COVID-19. In the authors' workflow: Researchers report that nucleated cell counts were estimated from reference gene primer amplification. Method: immunoSEQ multiplex PCR; TCRdb's copy keeps in-frame clones and lacks some. The V and J calls and the clone size are those of that table, but D and trimming were determined from the DNA. The data show about 130,000 clones, more than 70% seen once. V gave up 1 base and J gave up 4 bases, with 9 bases separating them. The CDR3 length is 14 residues. Germline CDR1 is KGHDR and CDR2 is SFDVKD.

The sequenced material came from peripheral blood. This clonotype originated in a human donor in a cohort sampled during active COVID-19. The rearrangement uses TRBV24-1 and TRBJ1-2, with no clear D. CDR3 DNA: TGTGCCACCAGTGATTTTTATACGGGCTATGGCTACACCTTC. It translates to CATSDFYTGYGYTF.